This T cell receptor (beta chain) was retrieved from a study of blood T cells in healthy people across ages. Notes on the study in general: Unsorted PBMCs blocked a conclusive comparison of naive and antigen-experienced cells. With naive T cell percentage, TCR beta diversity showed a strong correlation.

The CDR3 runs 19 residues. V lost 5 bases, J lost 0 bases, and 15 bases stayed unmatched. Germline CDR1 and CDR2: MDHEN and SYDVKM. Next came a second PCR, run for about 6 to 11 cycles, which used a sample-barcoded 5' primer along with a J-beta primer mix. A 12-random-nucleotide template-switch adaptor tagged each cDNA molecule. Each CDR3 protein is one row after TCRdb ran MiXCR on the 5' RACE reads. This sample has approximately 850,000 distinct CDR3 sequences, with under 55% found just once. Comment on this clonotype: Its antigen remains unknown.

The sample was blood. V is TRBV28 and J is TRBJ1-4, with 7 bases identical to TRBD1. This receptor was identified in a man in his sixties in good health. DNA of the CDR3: TGTGCCAGCAGTCAGCTGACAGGGTACAAATCGGCAACTAATGAAAAACTGTTTTTT. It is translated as CASSQLTGYKSATNEKLFF.